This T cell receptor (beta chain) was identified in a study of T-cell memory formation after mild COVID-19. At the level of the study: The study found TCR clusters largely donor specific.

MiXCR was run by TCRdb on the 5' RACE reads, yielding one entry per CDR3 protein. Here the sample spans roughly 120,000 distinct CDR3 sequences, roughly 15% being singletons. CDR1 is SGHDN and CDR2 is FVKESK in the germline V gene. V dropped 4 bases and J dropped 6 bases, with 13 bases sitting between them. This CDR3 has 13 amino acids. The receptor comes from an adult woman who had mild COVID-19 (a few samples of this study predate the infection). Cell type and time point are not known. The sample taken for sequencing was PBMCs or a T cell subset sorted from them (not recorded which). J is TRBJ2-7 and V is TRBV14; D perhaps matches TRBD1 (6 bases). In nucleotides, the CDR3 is TGTGCCAGCAGCCCACAGGGTTGGGGCGAGCAGTACTTC. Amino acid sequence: CASSPQGWGEQYF.